The T cell receptor beta chain under discussion was sequenced for a study of beta chain features in type 1 diabetes. The wider study: Investigators examined 85 million to 110 million sorted cells across all samples.

The J segment lost 9 bases and the V segment lost 6 bases, leaving 3 bases of the junction unmatched. CDR1 DFQATT and CDR2 SNEGSKA come from the germline V gene (reference sequence). The CDR3 consists of 11 residues. Comment on this clone: Different DNA sequences within this sample yield the same CDR3.

Of the isolated RNA, all was reverse transcribed, and so the sequenced material was expressed TCRB transcripts. The method was immunoSEQ multiplex PCR; TCRdb's version includes in-frame clones alone and lacks a portion of them. The table lists around 250,000 clones, less than 35% of them singletons. The sample consisted of central memory CD4+ T cells from blood. The receptor's source is a man aged 25 to 40 in good health. The V gene is TRBV20-1, the J gene TRBJ2-1; 9 positions agree with TRBD1. CDR3 coding DNA: TGCAGTGCAACAGGGGGCGGTGAGCAGTTCTTC. Its translation: CSATGGGEQFF.